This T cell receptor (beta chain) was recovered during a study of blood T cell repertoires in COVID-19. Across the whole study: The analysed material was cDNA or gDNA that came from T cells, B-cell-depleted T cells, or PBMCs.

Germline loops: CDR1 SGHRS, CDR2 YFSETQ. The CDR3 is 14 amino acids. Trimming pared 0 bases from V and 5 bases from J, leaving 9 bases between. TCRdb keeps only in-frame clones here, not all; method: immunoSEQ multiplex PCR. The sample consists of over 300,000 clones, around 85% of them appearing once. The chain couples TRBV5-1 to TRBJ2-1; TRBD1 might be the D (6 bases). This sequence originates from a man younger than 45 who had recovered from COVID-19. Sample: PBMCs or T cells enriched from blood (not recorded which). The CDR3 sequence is CASSLAWTDNEQFF. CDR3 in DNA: TGCGCCAGCAGCTTGGCCTGGACAGACAATGAGCAGTTCTTC.